The clone carrying this TCR beta chain was detected a few times. What it binds is unknown. In making TCR beta libraries, quantitative 5'-RACE with molecular barcodes was used. TCRdb independently ran MiXCR on the 5' RACE reads; one entry per CDR3 protein. The sample holds about 350,000 distinct CDR3 sequences, 20% seen once. This specimen comes from a study of CD8 T cells in ankylosing spondylitis. Study-level points and caveats: What appeared characteristic of ankylosing spondylitis blood was a TCR beta motif of under 10 highly homologous variants. Researchers reportedly found disease-linked clones significantly enriched in matched ankylosing spondylitis synovial fluid.

The CDR3 contains 13 residues. V lost 3 bases and J lost 6, with 12 bases in between. CDR1 is MGHRA and CDR2 is YSYEKL in the germline V gene. Sequencing used blood, either unsorted or a sorted T cell fraction (not recorded which). The receptor was derived from a male donor with ankylosing spondylitis or in good health (not recorded which). The gene calls are TRBV4-1 and TRBJ2-7, with D perhaps being TRBD1 or TRBD2 (5 bases each). This CDR3 is CASSHTMGVEQYF. The DNA for the CDR3 is TGCGCCAGCAGCCATACAATGGGGGTCGAGCAGTACTTC.